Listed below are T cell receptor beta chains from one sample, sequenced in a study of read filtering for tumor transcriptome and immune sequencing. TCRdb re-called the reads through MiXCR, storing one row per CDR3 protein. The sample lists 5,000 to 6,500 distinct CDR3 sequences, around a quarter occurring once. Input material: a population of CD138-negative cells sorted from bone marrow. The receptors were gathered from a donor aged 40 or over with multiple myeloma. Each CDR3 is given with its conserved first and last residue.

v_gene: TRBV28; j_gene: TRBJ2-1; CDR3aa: CASTKDSSSYNEQFF
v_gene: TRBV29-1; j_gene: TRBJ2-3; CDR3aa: CSVERVLERGVTDTQYF
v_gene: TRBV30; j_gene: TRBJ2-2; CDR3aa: CAWSPLSKLNTGELFF
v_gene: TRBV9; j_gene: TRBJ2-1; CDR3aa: CASSSSGSVRNEQFF
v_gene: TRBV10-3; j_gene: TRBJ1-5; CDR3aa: CAISEAGNQPQHF
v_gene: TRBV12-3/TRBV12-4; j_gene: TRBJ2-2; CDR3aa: CASSSLGPGELFF
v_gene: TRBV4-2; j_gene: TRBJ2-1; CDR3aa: CASSQDVGLASEQF
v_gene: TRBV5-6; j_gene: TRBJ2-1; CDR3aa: CASSLAGSSYNEQFF
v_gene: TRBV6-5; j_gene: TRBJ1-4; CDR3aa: CASSYSTAEWEKLFF
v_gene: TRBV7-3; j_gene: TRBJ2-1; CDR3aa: CASSLYDGQGIGAYNEQFF
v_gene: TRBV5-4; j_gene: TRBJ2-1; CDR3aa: CASSSGELAGNYEQFF
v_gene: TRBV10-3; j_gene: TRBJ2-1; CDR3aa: CAIRTGEAEQFF
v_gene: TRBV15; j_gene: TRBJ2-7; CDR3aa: CATSRARDRNYEQYF
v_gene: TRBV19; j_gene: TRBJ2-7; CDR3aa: CASSIGTSGTSEQYF
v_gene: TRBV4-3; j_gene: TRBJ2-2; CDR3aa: CASSQDVAGTGGELFF
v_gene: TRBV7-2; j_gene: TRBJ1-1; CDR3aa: CASSFYTEAFF
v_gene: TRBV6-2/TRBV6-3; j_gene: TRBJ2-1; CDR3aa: CASSYGYNEQFF
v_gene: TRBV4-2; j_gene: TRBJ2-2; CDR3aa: CASSQDLSGPYTGELFF
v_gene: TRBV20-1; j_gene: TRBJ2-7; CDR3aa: CSARGGREKSEQYF
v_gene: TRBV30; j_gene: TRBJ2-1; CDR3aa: CAWSPSVEQFF
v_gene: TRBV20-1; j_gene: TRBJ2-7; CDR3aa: CSAPTGTGWYEQYF
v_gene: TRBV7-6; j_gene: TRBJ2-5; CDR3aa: CASSPTGGWETQYF
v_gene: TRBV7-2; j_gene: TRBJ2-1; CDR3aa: CASSSVHNEQFF
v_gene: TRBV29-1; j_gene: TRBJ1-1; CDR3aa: CSVQGPGTEAFF
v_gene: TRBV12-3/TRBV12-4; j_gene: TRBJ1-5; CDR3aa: CASTLTASNQPQHF
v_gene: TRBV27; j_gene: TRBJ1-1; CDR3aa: CASSLGAGTDEAFF
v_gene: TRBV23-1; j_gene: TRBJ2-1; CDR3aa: CASSQNGNGEQFF
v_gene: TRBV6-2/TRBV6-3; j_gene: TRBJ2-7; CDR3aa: CASSYNSHEQYF